This TCR beta chain was captured in a study of cytomegalovirus exposure and HLA in healthy donors. Overall study: An earlier analysis found roughly 110 million unique TCR beta sequences from about 190 million T cells.

It was healthy bone marrow donors who served as donors. The study's findings and limits: The productive fraction for most TCR beta V segments was about 87% or about 30% in an earlier analysis. Diagnosis of cytomegalovirus status made by the classifier reportedly showed high specificity and sensitivity.

The CDR3 has 13 amino acids. Germline V gives CDR1 MDHEN, CDR2 SYDVKM. V lost 8 bases and J lost 3, with 14 bases in between. For this clone: Its antigen remains unknown.

PCR employed 60 Vbeta and 13 Jbeta primers. Measured with immunoSEQ multiplex PCR; TCRdb has only the in-frame clones, and not every one. Its listing shows 91,000 or so clones. The clonotype was recovered from a woman in her thirties in good health and CMV-seronegative. J is TRBJ2-7 and V is TRBV28; tentatively, D is TRBD1 (6 bases). Specimen: PBMCs. DNA of the CDR3: TGTGCCAGCGGGGGCAGTGCAATCTACGAGCAGTACTTC. Protein sequence: CASGGSAIYEQYF.